The clone carrying this TCR beta chain was found many times. The antigen remains unidentified. CDR1 GTSNPN and CDR2 SVGIG come from the germline V gene (reference sequence). V was cut by 3 bases and J by 4 bases, with 12 bases left in between. The CDR3 sequence is 13 residues long. TCR beta CDR3 regions were amplified from RNA transcripts. First-round RT-PCR targeting the TCR CDR3 was performed with the HTBI primer set. From the multiplex PCR reads, TCRdb called clonotypes with MiXCR, one entry per CDR3 protein. The sample yields under 400,000 distinct CDR3 sequences, roughly 15% seen once. These data come from a study of T cells in Graves' hyperthyroidism and ophthalmopathy. Points from the study as a whole: Using 13 V-J features, a model discriminated ophthalmopathy from stable hyperthyroidism.

A patient was excluded if there was uncontrolled infection, other autoimmune disease, pregnancy or lactation. This receptor was obtained from a woman aged 60 to 75 with Graves' ophthalmopathy. The J gene is TRBJ2-5, the V gene TRBV30; weak D call: TRBD2 (5 bases). Sequenced sample: blood. The CDR3 sequence is CAWSKLVSETQYF. As DNA, the CDR3 is TGTGCCTGGAGCAAACTAGTTTCAGAGACCCAGTACTTC. Full variable domain (outside the CDR3, taken from reference TRBV30 and TRBJ2-5): SQTIHQWPATLVQPVGSPLSLECTVEGTSNPNLYWYRQAAGRGLQLLFYSVGIGQISSEVPQNLSASRPQDRQFILSSKKLLLSDSGFYLCAWSKLVSETQYFGPGTRLLVL.